This TCR beta chain emerged from a study of OX40 agonist ivuxolimab in advanced cancers. In the study overall: Patients assigned to dose escalation were diagnosed with hepatocellular carcinoma, melanoma, renal cell or head and neck cancer. In three patients, partial responses were observed, one with hepatocellular carcinoma and two with cutaneous melanoma. Points from the study as a whole: Expanded clones tended on average to be more numerous among CD8+ T cells than CD4+.

Germline CDR1 and CDR2: SEHNR and FQNEAQ (reference sequence). Trimming pared 3 bases from V and 2 bases from J, leaving 9 bases between. CDR3 size: 14 residues. If patients had autoimmune disease history or systemic immunosuppression, they were excluded. Comment on this clone: The antigen is unknown.

Profiled with immunoSEQ multiplex PCR; TCRdb holds only in-frame clones, not every one. The sample has around 50,000 clones; approximately 75% are singletons. This specimen consisted of CD4+ or CD8+ T cells sorted from blood, obtained in a trial of the OX40 agonist ivuxolimab. The J gene is TRBJ2-3, the V gene TRBV7-9; a possible D gene is TRBD1 (6 bases). The TCR originated in an adult with an advanced solid tumor such as melanoma, head and neck, liver or kidney cancer. CDR3 bases: TGTGCCAGCAGCTTCTCAGGGGACACAGATACGCAGTATTTT. Its protein product is CASSFSGDTDTQYF.